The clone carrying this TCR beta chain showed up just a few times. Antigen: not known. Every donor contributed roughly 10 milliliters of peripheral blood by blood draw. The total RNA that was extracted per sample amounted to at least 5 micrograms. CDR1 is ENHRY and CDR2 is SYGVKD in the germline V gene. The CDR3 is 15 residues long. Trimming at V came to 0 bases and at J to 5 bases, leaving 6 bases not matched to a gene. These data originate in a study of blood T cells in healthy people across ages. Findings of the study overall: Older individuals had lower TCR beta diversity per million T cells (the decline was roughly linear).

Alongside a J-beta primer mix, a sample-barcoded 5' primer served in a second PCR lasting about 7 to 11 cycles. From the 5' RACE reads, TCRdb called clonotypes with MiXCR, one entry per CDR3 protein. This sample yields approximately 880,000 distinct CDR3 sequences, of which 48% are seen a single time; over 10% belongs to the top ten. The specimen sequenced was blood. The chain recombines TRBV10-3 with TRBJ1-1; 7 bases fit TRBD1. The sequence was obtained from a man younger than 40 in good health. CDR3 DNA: TGTGCCATCAGTGAGTCGCAGGGGGGGGTAACTGAAGCTTTCTTT. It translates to CAISESQGGVTEAFF.